This note documents a single TCR beta chain sequence. What it binds is unknown. PCR involved 60 Vbeta and 13 Jbeta primers. Libraries were prepared by immunoSEQ multiplex PCR; TCRdb keeps only in-frame clonotypes and omits some of them. The sample records about 130,000 clones, more than 70% being singletons. These data originate in a study of cytomegalovirus exposure and HLA in healthy donors. Study-level results: In a later analysis, DRB1 alleles had the most associated TCRs; HLA-C alleles the fewest.

The CDR3 length is 12 residues. CDR1 and CDR2 (germline): SQVTM, ANQGSEA. After removal of 2 bases from V and 10 bases from J, the junction contained 5 bases not matched to a gene. Material: PBMCs. This receptor was identified in a woman aged 25 to 39 in good health and CMV-seropositive. The chain couples TRBV29-1 to TRBJ1-1; 9 bases line up with TRBD1. CDR3 loop: CSVEIRDRVAFF. For the CDR3, the DNA is TGCAGCGTTGAAATCCGGGACAGGGTAGCTTTCTTT. Drawing the rest from reference TRBV29-1 and TRBJ1-1, the complete variable domain is SAVISQKPSRDICQRGTSLTIQCQVDSQVTMMFWYRQQPGQSLTLIATANQGSEATYESGFVIDKFPISRPNLTFSTLTVSNMSPEDSSIYLCSVEIRDRVAFFGQGTRLTVV.